This T cell receptor beta chain was sequenced during a study of long-term antiretroviral therapy in people with HIV. The wider study: The immediate-ART recommendation dates to 2015, and the earliest samples predate it by about a decade. Findings of the study overall: Among HIV repertoires, CDR3 length ranges were narrower than those of controls. Older ART regimens were possibly in use when the blood was collected between about 2004 and 2018. Viral resistance, ART adherence and therapy changes all lacked available data.

This CDR3 is 12 amino acids long. Trimming shortened V by 6 bases and J by 3 bases, and 6 bases separated the two germline ends. Germline lookup yields CDR1 SGDLS and CDR2 YYNGEE. In the case of this clone: Its target is unknown.

Investigators performed immunoSEQ version v3.0 at survey level. Method: immunoSEQ multiplex PCR; TCRdb's copy keeps in-frame clones and lacks some. The sample records fewer than 25,000 clones, approximately 89% being singletons. This sequence originates from a woman between 45 and 60 years old with HIV. The J gene is TRBJ2-2, the V gene TRBV9, with D unclear. The source material was unsorted PBMCs, sampled approximately 2.5 years after starting antiretroviral therapy. As DNA, the CDR3 is TGTGCCAGCAAGGCCGACACCGGGGAGCTGTTTTTT. Translating it yields CASKADTGELFF.